This TCR beta chain was sequenced in a study of blood T cell repertoires in COVID-19 (dated by TCRdb to 2020 to 2021). Turning to the overall study: Samples from collaborators originated in the United States, Italy and Spain and spanned both the acute and convalescent phases of COVID-19. The prospective study material was composed of cDNA or gDNA derived from T cells, B-cell-depleted T cells, or PBMCs. Deeply sampled blood TCRbeta repertoires from subjects exposed to, actively infected with, or recovered from COVID-19 were included in the dataset. The repertoires were released in a freely available public database intended as a resource for research on the immune response to SARS-CoV-2. Samples came from the ongoing ImmuneRACE study (first 160 participants) plus 1,254 subjects from 6 global collaborators. Nearly every sample came with metadata listing a de-identified subject ID, COVID-19 status, age in years and sex. Where available, HLA class I and class II types were obtained from metadata supplied by the sample provider rather than from assay-based typing.

In the prospective study, participants were about 18 to 95 years old, resided in about two dozen geographic areas of the United States, and were enrolled through a virtual design. In the prospective study, cohorts were assigned on the basis of participant-reported clinical history obtained from a screening survey and a study questionnaire. Recovered participants in ImmuneRACE Cohort 3 were defined as having two consecutive negative NP/OP PCR tests, clearance from a healthcare professional, or resolution of symptoms. Each participant in the prospective study had whole blood, serum and a nasopharyngeal or oropharyngeal swab collected by mobile phlebotomists. Participants in the prospective study had the option to provide additional blood draws and questionnaires over a 2-month period. Before DNA extraction, blood samples from the prospective study were shipped at room temperature or frozen. Worth noting for this clone: Its antigen specificity is not known. Base-call qualities are not available, and no considerably larger clone is one nucleotide away.

TCRbeta CDR3 regions were amplified from genomic DNA by means of the immunoSEQ Assay, a bias-controlled multiplex PCR. On the study's bioinformatics: Within the assay, amplification of reference gene primers was used to estimate how many nucleated cells each sample contained. To quantify the absolute abundance of each unique TCRbeta CDR3 rearrangement, sequence reads were collapsed and filtered. For each sample, productive Simpson clonality was calculated by taking the square root of Simpson's diversity index across productive rearrangements. TCRdb provides this immuneACCESS table in a form limited to in-frame rearrangements. Some clones are lacking; in checked studies, under half of them reflect an unresolved V gene, and why the rest are absent is not known. V, J and clone size are taken as reported in that table, and D and trimming were inferred from the DNA itself. This sample comprises 330,000 or so clones, about 92% of them detected only once. The ten largest clonotypes hold less than 20% of the sample.

The research as a whole found: Clinical and demographic metadata were provided uncurated, with the amount varying by source and participant.

The germline V and J ends show losses of 5 bases and 9 bases respectively, and no gene match explains 7 bases of the junction. From the germline V gene, CDR1 is SGHTA and CDR2 is FQGNSA. Its CDR3 holds 13 amino acids, cysteine through phenylalanine. The CDR3 DNA has 39 bases and is translated from base 1. This sequence was found in a woman under 40 who had recovered from COVID-19. The chain is made from TRBV7-2 and TRBJ1-5; 7 of the junction bases match TRBD1. The material sequenced was PBMCs or T cells enriched from blood (not recorded which). The CDR3 region reads CASSPYRGAPQHF. The DNA sequence reads TGTGCCAGCAGCCCTTACAGGGGCGCGCCCCAGCATTTT.